Listed below are T cell receptor beta chains from one sample, sequenced in a study of metastatic and nonmetastatic thyroid tumors. TCRdb re-clonotyped the PCR reads via MiXCR. The data show about 47,000 clones, about 25% seen once. Sequencing input: blood. These receptors were taken from a male donor with papillary thyroid cancer or a benign thyroid nodule (not recorded which). Some clones in this sample may be carry-over from other donors' samples. Both conserved end residues are part of each CDR3. D genes are given only for firm matches. Not all rows give a size; the values are once, few, many and, for expanded clones, a class.

D gene: NA
J gene: TRBJ2-1
V gene: TRBV6-4
clone size: many
CDR3 DNA: TGTGCCAGCAGTGACTCGGGGGGGGGCGGTAGCTACAATGAGCAGTTCTTC
CDR3 protein: CASSDSGGGGSYNEQFF

D gene: TRBD2
J gene: TRBJ2-3
V gene: TRBV3-1
clone size: NA
CDR3 DNA: TGTGCCAGCAGCCTGTTTAGCGGGAGAGGCACAGATACGCAGTATTTT
CDR3 protein: CASSLFSGRGTDTQYF

D gene: TRBD1
J gene: TRBJ1-2
V gene: TRBV18
clone size: medium-sized
CDR3 DNA: TGTGCCAGCTCCCAGACAGGGGGCGGGGATGGCTACACCTTC
CDR3 protein: CASSQTGGGDGYTF

D gene: NA
J gene: TRBJ1-1
V gene: TRBV7-2
clone size: few
CDR3 DNA: TGTGCCAGCAGCTTATCGAGGACTGAAGCTTTCTTT
CDR3 protein: CASSLSRTEAFF

D gene: TRBD1
J gene: TRBJ1-2
V gene: TRBV6-1
clone size: few
CDR3 DNA: TGTGCCAGCAGTGCCACGAAGGACAGGGTGTCGGGCTACACCTTC
CDR3 protein: CASSATKDRVSGYTF

D gene: NA
J gene: TRBJ1-4
V gene: TRBV19
clone size: many
CDR3 DNA: TGTGCCAGTACCCCACAGGCAACTAATGAAAAACTGTTTTTT
CDR3 protein: CASTPQATNEKLFF

D gene: NA
J gene: TRBJ2-3
V gene: TRBV20-1
clone size: many
CDR3 DNA: TGCAGTGCTAGGGGCAGTAGGGATACGCAGTATTTT
CDR3 protein: CSARGSRDTQYF

D gene: NA
J gene: TRBJ2-7
V gene: TRBV7-6
clone size: many
CDR3 DNA: TGTGCCAGCAGTGTGGGTGGGGCTACGGAGCAGTACTTC
CDR3 protein: CASSVGGATEQYF

D gene: NA
J gene: TRBJ2-1
V gene: TRBV6-4
clone size: many
CDR3 DNA: TGTGCCAGCAGTGAATCGGCGTACGATGAGCAGTTCTTC
CDR3 protein: CASSESAYDEQFF

D gene: TRBD1
J gene: TRBJ2-2
V gene: TRBV6-1
clone size: few
CDR3 DNA: TGTGCCGTTGGGTGGGACAGGGGGGCCGGGGAGCTGTTTTTT
CDR3 protein: CAVGWDRGAGELFF

D gene: TRBD1
J gene: TRBJ2-5
V gene: TRBV6-1
clone size: NA
CDR3 DNA: TGTGCCAGCATTCGGGACAGGGGGGGTCAGACCCAGTACTTC
CDR3 protein: CASIRDRGGQTQYF

D gene: NA
J gene: TRBJ2-7
V gene: TRBV28
clone size: NA
CDR3 DNA: TGTGCCAGCAGGCACCAGGGGTCCTACGAGCAGTACTTC
CDR3 protein: CASRHQGSYEQYF

D gene: NA
J gene: TRBJ2-3
V gene: TRBV6-1
clone size: NA
CDR3 DNA: TGTGCCAGCGTTTGGGGGCCTGACCCCACAGATACGCAGTATTTT
CDR3 protein: CASVWGPDPTDTQYF

D gene: TRBD1
J gene: TRBJ2-7
V gene: TRBV28
clone size: NA
CDR3 DNA: TGTGCCAGCACCTCTCAGGTCGGGACAGGGACGGTTCGCTCCTACGAGCAGTACTTC
CDR3 protein: CASTSQVGTGTVRSYEQYF